This is a list of T cell receptor beta chains from one sample in a study of blood T cell repertoires in COVID-19. The repertoire was sequenced with immunoSEQ multiplex PCR; TCRdb's copy has only in-frame clones and lacks some. This table holds about 230,000 clones, roughly 85% found once. The material sequenced was peripheral blood. These receptors came from a woman aged 70-85 years with active or convalescent COVID-19. The CDR3 runs from the conserved cysteine through the conserved F or W. The order of the fields is D gene, clone size, J gene, V gene, CDR3 protein, CDR3 DNA. A D gene is named only where the DNA matches it firmly. Some rows have no size entry. The others give once, few or many, or a class for an expanded clone.

D: TRBD1
size: -
J: TRBJ1-4
V: TRBV5-5
CDR3: CASSRQGQTTNEKLFF
DNA: TGTGCCAGCAGCCGACAGGGGCAGACAACTAATGAAAAACTGTTTTTT

D: -
size: -
J: TRBJ2-7
V: TRBV9
CDR3: CASSVDGGSYEQYF
DNA: TGTGCCAGCAGCGTAGACGGGGGATCCTACGAGCAGTACTTC

D: TRBD1
size: -
J: TRBJ2-5
V: TRBV5-4
CDR3: CASSLDREGTQYF
DNA: TGTGCCAGCAGCCTGGACAGGGAAGGGACCCAGTACTTC

D: TRBD2
size: -
J: TRBJ2-5
V: TRBV7-3
CDR3: CASSPGLARGRETQYF
DNA: TGTGCCAGCAGCCCAGGACTAGCGCGGGGGAGGGAGACCCAGTACTTC

D: TRBD1
size: -
J: TRBJ2-4
V: TRBV18
CDR3: CASSTRQGRTKNIQYF
DNA: TGTGCCAGCTCAACCCGACAGGGGAGAACCAAAAACATTCAGTACTTC

D: -
size: -
J: TRBJ1-1
V: TRBV20-1
CDR3: CSASRAGVNTEAFF
DNA: TGCAGTGCTAGTAGGGCGGGGGTGAACACTGAAGCTTTCTTT

D: -
size: -
J: TRBJ2-6
V: TRBV29-1
CDR3: CSVERGSGANVLTF
DNA: TGCAGCGTTGAACGGGGTTCTGGGGCCAACGTCCTGACTTTC

D: TRBD2
size: -
J: TRBJ2-3
V: TRBV5-4
CDR3: CASSPPPRGGLTDTQYF
DNA: TGTGCCAGCAGCCCCCCCCCGCGGGGGGGCCTCACAGATACGCAGTATTTT

D: TRBD2
size: few
J: TRBJ2-3
V: TRBV25-1
CDR3: CAAGMGAGDTDTQYF
DNA: TGTGCCGCCGGCATGGGAGCGGGAGACACAGATACGCAGTATTTT

D: TRBD2
size: once
J: TRBJ2-2
V: TRBV5-1
CDR3: CASSLEIAGSFGELFF
DNA: TGCGCCAGCAGCTTGGAGATAGCGGGCAGTTTCGGGGAGCTGTTTTTT

D: TRBD1
size: -
J: TRBJ2-7
V: TRBV11-2
CDR3: CASRTGQGVAEQYF
DNA: TGTGCCAGCAGGACGGGACAGGGGGTAGCCGAGCAGTACTTC

D: -
size: -
J: TRBJ1-1
V: TRBV5-1
CDR3: CASSFGIQGTAEAFF
DNA: TGCGCCAGCAGCTTCGGAATCCAGGGCACGGCTGAAGCTTTCTTT

D: TRBD1
size: -
J: TRBJ2-3
V: TRBV5-1
CDR3: CASSLGGQGADTQYF
DNA: TGCGCCAGCAGCTTGGGGGGACAGGGGGCAGATACGCAGTATTTT

D: TRBD2
size: -
J: TRBJ2-1
V: TRBV19
CDR3: CASSRGSGRGYNEQFF
DNA: TGTGCCAGTAGTAGAGGTAGCGGGAGGGGCTACAATGAGCAGTTCTTC

D: TRBD1
size: -
J: TRBJ2-2
V: TRBV18
CDR3: CASSPRGQTNTGELFF
DNA: TGTGCCAGCTCACCACGGGGACAGACGAACACCGGGGAGCTGTTTTTT

D: TRBD2
size: -
J: TRBJ2-1
V: TRBV7-6
CDR3: CASSSLPQSRGAYNEQFF
DNA: TGTGCCAGCAGCTCCTTACCTCAGTCGCGGGGGGCCTACAATGAGCAGTTCTTC

D: TRBD1
size: -
J: TRBJ1-2
V: TRBV12-3/TRBV12-4
CDR3: CASSQRGPYGYTF
DNA: TGTGCCAGCAGTCAAAGGGGGCCCTATGGCTACACCTTC

D: TRBD1
size: -
J: TRBJ1-3
V: TRBV6-6
CDR3: CASSLLWTGRVSGNTIYF
DNA: TGTGCCAGCAGTCTCCTGTGGACAGGGAGAGTCTCTGGAAACACCATATATTTT

D: -
size: few
J: TRBJ2-7
V: TRBV27
CDR3: CASSLRGEQYF
DNA: TGTGCCAGCAGTTTAAGAGGCGAGCAGTACTTC

D: TRBD1
size: few
J: TRBJ2-7
V: TRBV10-3
CDR3: CAISSTGGNEQYF
DNA: TGTGCCATCAGTAGTACAGGGGGCAACGAGCAGTACTTC

D: TRBD1
size: -
J: TRBJ1-5
V: TRBV9
CDR3: CASSVEGGWSEPQHF
DNA: TGTGCCAGCAGCGTAGAAGGGGGCTGGTCTGAGCCCCAGCATTTT

D: TRBD2
size: -
J: TRBJ2-3
V: TRBV7-2
CDR3: CATSLAGVTDTQYF
DNA: TGTGCCACCTCACTAGCGGGTGTCACAGATACGCAGTATTTT

D: TRBD2
size: once
J: TRBJ2-1
V: TRBV4-2
CDR3: CASSQDAAGGYNEQFF
DNA: TGTGCCAGCAGCCAAGATGCGGCGGGGGGGTACAATGAGCAGTTCTTC

D: TRBD1
size: -
J: TRBJ1-1
V: TRBV28
CDR3: CASSPFTGGGTEAFF
DNA: TGTGCCAGCAGTCCGTTCACAGGGGGTGGGACTGAAGCTTTCTTT

D: -
size: -
J: TRBJ2-7
V: TRBV7-9
CDR3: CASSLAFRDSHEQYF
DNA: TGTGCCAGCAGCTTAGCGTTCAGAGACAGCCACGAGCAGTACTTC

D: -
size: few
J: TRBJ1-2
V: TRBV19
CDR3: CASSRQDSYTF
DNA: TGTGCCAGTAGTAGGCAGGACAGCTACACCTTC

D: TRBD2
size: -
J: TRBJ2-7
V: TRBV3-1/TRBV3-2
CDR3: CASSQTTQGTSLVYEQYF
DNA: TGTGCCAGCAGCCAAACCACCCAGGGGACTAGTCTAGTCTACGAGCAGTACTTC

D: TRBD1
size: -
J: TRBJ1-3
V: TRBV7-2
CDR3: CASSLQGASGNTIYF
DNA: TGTGCCAGCAGCCTCCAGGGGGCCTCTGGAAACACCATATATTTT

D: -
size: once
J: TRBJ1-2
V: TRBV7-2
CDR3: CASSFNRNYGYTF
DNA: TGTGCCAGCAGCTTTAACAGAAACTATGGCTACACCTTC

D: TRBD1
size: -
J: TRBJ1-1
V: TRBV7-3
CDR3: CASSLTGGASTEAFF
DNA: TGTGCCAGCAGCTTAACAGGGGGCGCTTCCACTGAAGCTTTCTTT

D: TRBD2
size: -
J: TRBJ2-1
V: TRBV10-3
CDR3: CAIKKGLADNEQFF
DNA: TGTGCCATCAAGAAGGGACTAGCGGACAATGAGCAGTTCTTC

D: -
size: -
J: TRBJ2-6
V: TRBV27
CDR3: CASSLRYRALAGANVLTF
DNA: TGTGCCAGCAGTTTAAGGTACAGGGCACTCGCTGGGGCCAACGTCCTGACTTTC

D: -
size: few
J: TRBJ1-2
V: TRBV5-1
CDR3: CASSQGNYGYTF
DNA: TGCGCCAGCAGCCAGGGCAACTATGGCTACACCTTC

D: -
size: -
J: TRBJ2-2
V: TRBV6-6
CDR3: CASSYGLILTGELFF
DNA: TGTGCCAGCAGTTACGGGCTTATACTCACCGGGGAGCTGTTTTTT

D: -
size: once
J: TRBJ1-2
V: TRBV5-6
CDR3: CASSGQRGTYGYTF
DNA: TGTGCCAGCAGCGGGCAGCGGGGGACCTATGGCTACACCTTC

D: -
size: -
J: TRBJ1-2
V: TRBV15
CDR3: CATSVDRLYGYTF
DNA: TGTGCCACCAGCGTTGACAGGCTTTATGGCTACACCTTC

D: TRBD1
size: -
J: TRBJ2-7
V: TRBV18
CDR3: CASSPGTGGYEQYF
DNA: TGTGCCAGCTCACCCGGGACAGGGGGCTACGAGCAGTACTTC

D: -
size: -
J: TRBJ2-1
V: TRBV28
CDR3: CASRPSGGGGNEQFF
DNA: TGTGCCAGCAGACCTTCCGGGGGAGGGGGGAATGAGCAGTTCTTC

D: -
size: -
J: TRBJ1-1
V: TRBV12-3/TRBV12-4
CDR3: CASRYRLEAFF
DNA: TGTGCCAGCAGGTACAGGCTCGAGGCTTTCTTT

D: TRBD2
size: once
J: TRBJ2-3
V: TRBV7-6
CDR3: CASSLVPASGGFTDTQYF
DNA: TGTGCCAGCAGCTTAGTCCCCGCTAGCGGGGGGTTCACAGATACGCAGTATTTT

D: TRBD1
size: once
J: TRBJ1-1
V: TRBV11-2
CDR3: CASSFLTGGHTEAFF
DNA: TGTGCCAGCAGCTTTCTGACAGGGGGACACACTGAAGCTTTCTTT

D: TRBD2
size: many
J: TRBJ2-3
V: TRBV30
CDR3: CAWKVSGSSDTQYF
DNA: TGTGCCTGGAAGGTTAGCGGGAGCTCAGATACGCAGTATTTT

D: -
size: -
J: TRBJ1-2
V: TRBV6-5
CDR3: CASSRLGVRDGYTF
DNA: TGTGCCAGCAGCCGCTTAGGCGTGCGGGATGGCTACACCTTC

D: -
size: -
J: TRBJ2-1
V: TRBV5-6
CDR3: CASSLGREYNEQFF
DNA: TGTGCCAGCAGCCTGGGACGGGAGTACAATGAGCAGTTCTTC

D: -
size: -
J: TRBJ1-1
V: TRBV6-5
CDR3: CASSSPGTFSEAFF
DNA: TGTGCCAGCAGTTCCCCCGGGACATTCTCTGAAGCTTTCTTT

D: TRBD1
size: -
J: TRBJ1-2
V: TRBV28
CDR3: CASSLSSGQGLYVGYTF
DNA: TGTGCCAGCAGTTTGAGCAGCGGACAGGGACTCTATGTGGGCTACACCTTC

D: TRBD2
size: -
J: TRBJ2-2
V: TRBV11-2
CDR3: CASSGWTSGSSTGELFF
DNA: TGTGCCAGCAGCGGCTGGACTAGCGGGAGTTCCACCGGGGAGCTGTTTTTT

D: -
size: -
J: TRBJ1-2
V: TRBV7-2
CDR3: CASSPFAGGGIAGGYTF
DNA: TGTGCCAGCAGCCCCTTTGCGGGGGGAGGTATAGCAGGTGGCTACACCTTC

D: TRBD2
size: -
J: TRBJ2-5
V: TRBV3-1/TRBV3-2
CDR3: CASSPISSGKSVATQYF
DNA: TGTGCCAGCAGCCCAATTTCTAGCGGGAAATCCGTAGCGACCCAGTACTTC

D: -
size: -
J: TRBJ2-5
V: TRBV18
CDR3: CASSRGPGETQYF
DNA: TGTGCCAGCTCACGGGGCCCAGGGGAGACCCAGTACTTC